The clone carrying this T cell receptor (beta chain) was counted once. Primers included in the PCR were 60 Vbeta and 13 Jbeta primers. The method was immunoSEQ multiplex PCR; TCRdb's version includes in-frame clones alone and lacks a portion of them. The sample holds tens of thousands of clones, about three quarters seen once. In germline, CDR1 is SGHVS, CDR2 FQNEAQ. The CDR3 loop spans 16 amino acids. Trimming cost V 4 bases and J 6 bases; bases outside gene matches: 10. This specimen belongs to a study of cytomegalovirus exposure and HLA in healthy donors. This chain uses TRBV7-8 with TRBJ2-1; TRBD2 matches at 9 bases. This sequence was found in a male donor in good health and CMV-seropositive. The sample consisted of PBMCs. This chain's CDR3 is CASSSPLASGANEQFF. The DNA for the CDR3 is TGTGCCAGCAGCTCCCCTCTTGCTAGCGGGGCCAATGAGCAGTTCTTC.